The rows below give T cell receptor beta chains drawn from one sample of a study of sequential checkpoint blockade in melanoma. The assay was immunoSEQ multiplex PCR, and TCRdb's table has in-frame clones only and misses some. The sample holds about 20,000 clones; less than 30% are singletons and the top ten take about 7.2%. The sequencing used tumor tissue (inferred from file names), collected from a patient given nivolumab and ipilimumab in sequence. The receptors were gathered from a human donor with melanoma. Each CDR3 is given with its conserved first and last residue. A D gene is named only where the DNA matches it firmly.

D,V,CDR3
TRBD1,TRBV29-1,CSVEGTGLYEQYF
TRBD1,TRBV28,CASSFFDRGDNEQFF
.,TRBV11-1,CASSLGTLAKNIQYF
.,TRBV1,CASSPRPSGGVREQYF
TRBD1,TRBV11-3,CASSPGTAFYNEQFF
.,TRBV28,CASSLYGTLSTYEQYF
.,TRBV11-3,CASSPASAGNTIYF
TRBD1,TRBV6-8,CASSPRSRGYETQYF
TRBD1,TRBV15,CATSSLGQGFGRSFF
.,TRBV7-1,CASSLNPTDTQYF
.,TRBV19,CASTPGWENYGYTF
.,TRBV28,CASSSSDSSTPYEQYF
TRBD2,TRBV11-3,CASSYRSSGGAKETQYF
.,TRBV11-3,CASSLQGTINTGELFF
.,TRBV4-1,CTSSRGRRTPMNTEAFF
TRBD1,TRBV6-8,CASSNRGGNSPLHF
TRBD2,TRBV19,CASQLREGLGEQFF
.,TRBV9,CASSVASGNTEAFF
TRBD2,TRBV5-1,CASSPAGAGVPSYNEQFF
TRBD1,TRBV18,CASSPPGTAMNTEAFF
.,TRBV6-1,CASSEAGRREQYF
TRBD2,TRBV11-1,CASSPEGLATNEQFF
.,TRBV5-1,CASSLGAGSSYNEQFF
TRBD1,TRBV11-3,CASSYSPGQGSNEQFF
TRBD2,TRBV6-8,CASTASTSSAETQYF
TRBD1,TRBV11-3,CASSLETGVTDTQYF
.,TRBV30,CAWSSGNQETQYF
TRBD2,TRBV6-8,CASSYYPGGTQETQYF
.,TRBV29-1,CSVEETPYEQYF
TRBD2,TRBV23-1,CASTETSGGADTQYF
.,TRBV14,CASSRPGVGPYNEQFF
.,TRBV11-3,CASSLDQGSYEQYF
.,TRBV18,CASSPGTKTDTQYF
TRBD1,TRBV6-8,CASSSQGGRQPQHF
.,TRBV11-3,CASSQGLPSDTQYF
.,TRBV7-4,CASSLDGAQPQHF
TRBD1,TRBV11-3,CASSDWTGANGNIQYF
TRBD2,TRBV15,CATSRGGVLAAQETQYF
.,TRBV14,CASSQTSQLSGYTF
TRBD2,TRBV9,CASSVGLAGTYEQYF
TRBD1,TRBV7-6,CASTPQGQGAHEQYF
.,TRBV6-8,CASSPGTDPPYEQYF
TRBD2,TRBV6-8,CASSYGTSGNKSTDTQYF
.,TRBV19,CASSSNLVRVKANEKLFF
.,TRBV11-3,CASSRSLYQETQYF
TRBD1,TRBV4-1,CASSQDGTVANQPQHF
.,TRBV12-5,CASGPQGNTIYF
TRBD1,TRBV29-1,CSVGRGQGSGYTF
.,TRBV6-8,CASSSGGGAPYEQYF
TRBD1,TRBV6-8,CASSGHTGGWNIQYF
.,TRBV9,CASSPSYTGELFF
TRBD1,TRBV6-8,CASSYSPPGQKETQYF
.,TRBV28,CASSLGTQHTDTQYF
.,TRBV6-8,CASSLSGVQLTGELFF
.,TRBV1,CASSQDSGGSLHF
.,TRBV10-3,CAISESVGRETQYF
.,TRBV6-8,CASSDGQGADTQYF
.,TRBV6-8,CASSELGAYEQYF
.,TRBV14,CASSDTTGSHTQYF
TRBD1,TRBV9,CASSVDRGYEQYF